The 29 T cell receptor beta chains below come from one sample, sequenced in a study of early T cells in non-severe SARS-CoV-2 infection. TCRdb processed the 5' RACE reads anew with MiXCR; each CDR3 protein has one entry. The sample lists about 77,000 distinct CDR3 sequences, about 17% occurring once. Sequencing was done on a sample of whole blood. Receptors were obtained from an adult who was a healthcare worker with PCR-confirmed SARS-CoV-2 infection or an uninfected control (not recorded which).

This clonotype was observed a handful of times. The chain links TRBV5-6 to TRBJ2-7; 10 bases map to TRBD1. After removal of 2 bases from V and 4 bases from J, the junction contained 6 bases not matched to a gene. CDR1 is SGHDT, CDR2 YYEEEE, per germline. The CDR3 has 15 residues. The CDR3 nucleotides read TGTGCCAGCAGCTTACCCGAGGGACAGGGGTACGAGCAGTACTTC. This translates into CASSLPEGQGYEQYF. Supplemented by reference TRBV5-6 and TRBJ2-7, the full variable domain reads DAGVTQSPTHLIKTRGQQVTLRCSPKSGHDTVSWYQQALGQGPQFIFQYYEEEERQRGNFPDRFSGHQFPNYSSELNVNALLLGDSALYLCASSLPEGQGYEQYFGPGTRLTVT.

The chain carries TRBV7-2 and TRBJ2-1; possibly TRBD1 for D (5 bases). Germline V gene lookup returns CDR1 SGHTA and CDR2 FQGNSA. Trimming took off 2 bases at V and 2 bases at J, with 13 bases between the two ends. The CDR3 length is 16 residues. The CDR3 loop is CASSLLGRIAYNEQFF. The DNA of the CDR3 is TGTGCCAGCAGCTTATTGGGGCGGATCGCCTACAATGAGCAGTTCTTC.

This clonotype was recorded a few times. This chain links TRBV11-2 with TRBJ2-7; D may be TRBD2 (6 bases). From germline, CDR1 is SGHAT and CDR2 FQNNGV. V shed 1 base and J shed 3 bases, with 19 bases lying between them. This CDR3 contains 17 residues. CDR3 residues: CASSLVSGFPRLYEQYF. The CDR3 nucleotides are TGTGCCAGCAGCTTAGTAAGCGGGTTTCCTCGCCTCTACGAGCAGTACTTC.

This clonotype has only a few counts. The rearrangement uses TRBV11-2 and TRBJ2-7; a possible D gene is TRBD1 (6 bases). This CDR3 spans 14 amino acids. Germline CDR1 reads SGHAT; CDR2 reads FQNNGV. Trimming took off 5 bases at V and 2 bases at J, with 13 bases between the two ends. CDR3 region: CASSITDRTYEQYF. CDR3 coding DNA: TGTGCCAGCAGCATAACCGACAGGACCTACGAGCAGTACTTC.

The rearrangement uses TRBV11-2 and TRBJ1-3; D remains ambiguous. Germline V gene data show CDR1 as SGHAT and CDR2 as FQNNGV. Trimming removed 5 bases at V and 9 bases at J, with 11 bases between. The CDR3 is 12 residues long. The CDR3 nucleotides are TGTGCCAGCAGCCCCCTCCCCCCCACCATATATTTT. Encoded protein: CASSPLPPTIYF.

The V call is TRBV3-1, the J call TRBJ1-1; D might be TRBD1 (6 bases). The CDR3 loop spans 17 amino acids. V lost 5 bases, J lost 7 bases, and 26 bases lay in between. From germline, CDR1 is LGHDT and CDR2 YNNKEL (reference sequence). The CDR3, as DNA: TGTGCCAGCAGCGATTGGTTACAGGGAGCCCTGTCGTTTGAAGCTTTCTTT. Protein product: CASSDWLQGALSFEAFF.

This clonotype was counted a few times. The J gene is TRBJ2-5, the V gene TRBV29-1, with D tentatively TRBD2 (5 bases). CDR3 size: 17 residues. Trimming took off 0 bases at V and 5 bases at J, with 22 bases between the two ends. The germline V gene has CDR1 SQVTM and CDR2 ANQGSEA. This CDR3 is CSVEERRTGPSPETQYF. CDR3 in DNA: TGCAGCGTTGAAGAGAGAAGGACTGGGCCTAGTCCGGAGACCCAGTACTTC.

The chain uses TRBV2 and TRBJ2-5, with D possibly called TRBD1 or TRBD2 (5 bases each). The V end lost 6 bases, the J end lost 5 bases, and 13 bases lay between the germline ends. Germline V gene data show CDR1 as SNHLY and CDR2 as FYNNEI. The CDR3 totals 13 residues. CDR3 coding DNA: TGTGCCAGCAGCAGAAAAGGGACGGAGACCCAGTACTTC. Encoded protein: CASSRKGTETQYF. The full variable domain, in which reference TRBV2 and TRBJ2-5 provide the parts outside the CDR3, is EPEVTQTPSHQVTQMGQEVILRCVPISNHLYFYWYRQILGQKVEFLVSFYNNEISEKSEIFDDQFSVERPDGSNFTLKIRSTKLEDSAMYFCASSRKGTETQYFGPGTRLLVL.

J is TRBJ2-7 and V is TRBV30; D not certain. Germline CDR1 GTSNPN, CDR2 SVGIG (reference sequence). The CDR3 has 13 residues. Trimming cost V 3 bases and J 2 bases, with 11 bases left between them. In DNA form, the CDR3 reads TGTGCCTGGAGCAGTGGTAGCACCTACGAGCAGTACTTC. It specifies CAWSSGSTYEQYF. The complete variable domain, with remaining parts taken from reference TRBV30 and TRBJ2-7, reads SQTIHQWPATLVQPVGSPLSLECTVEGTSNPNLYWYRQAAGRGLQLLFYSVGIGQISSEVPQNLSASRPQDRQFILSSKKLLLSDSGFYLCAWSSGSTYEQYFGPGTRLTVT.

This chain connects TRBV10-3 to TRBJ2-3; TRBD1 is a possible D gene (7 bases). Germline values: CDR1 ENHRY, CDR2 SYGVKD. The CDR3 loop spans 15 amino acids. The V end was cut by 7 bases, the J end by 2 bases, with 16 bases between. DNA for the CDR3: TGTGCCATCAAAGGCGGAGGGGGCACCACAGATACGCAGTATTTT. Its protein is CAIKGGGGTTDTQYF.

A word on this clonotype: This is likely a read error, given that the CDR3 carries no conserved phenylalanine or tryptophan at its end. J is TRBJ1-6 and V is TRBV14, with D perhaps TRBD1 (5 bases). Trimming removed 1 base from V and 7 bases from J, with 11 bases in between. The CDR3 has 15 residues. The germline gives CDR1 SGHDN, CDR2 FVKESK. This CDR3 reads CASSQVGQGNSPLHL. The CDR3 DNA reads TGTGCCAGCAGCCAAGTGGGGCAGGGAAATTCACCCCTCCACTTA.

A few counts support this clonotype. The chain is built from TRBV2 and TRBJ1-6, with 7 bases matching TRBD1. Looked up from germline, CDR1 is SNHLY and CDR2 is FYNNEI. The CDR3 consists of 14 residues. V lost 6 bases and J lost 6; bases outside the gene matches: 5. The CDR3 DNA reads TGTGCCAGCAGGGGGGACAGTGTTAATTCACCCCTCCACTTT. It codes for CASRGDSVNSPLHF.

The chain is built from TRBV29-1 and TRBJ2-1; D is possibly TRBD2 (6 bases). The CDR3 runs 14 residues. Trimming took 4 bases from V and 0 from J, leaving 10 bases between them. Per germline, CDR1 SQVTM and CDR2 ANQGSEA. The CDR3 DNA follows: TGCAGCGTTGTCGCGGGGTCCTCCTACAATGAGCAGTTCTTC. Encoded protein: CSVVAGSSYNEQFF.

This chain links TRBV5-6 with TRBJ2-4; 9 positions match TRBD2. Germline V gene sequence: CDR1 SGHDT, CDR2 YYEEEE. Trimming took 2 bases from V and 0 from J; bases not matched to a gene: 0. This CDR3 comprises 15 residues. CDR3 region: CASSLAGGAKNIQYF. The CDR3 nucleotides read TGTGCCAGCAGCTTAGCGGGAGGAGCCAAAAACATTCAGTACTTC.

This clonotype has a handful of counts. The rearrangement links TRBV12-3 or TRBV12-4 to TRBJ1-1; D is unclear. V shed 5 bases and J shed 3 bases, with 4 bases lying between them. The CDR3 totals 11 residues. CDR3: CASSQYTEAFF. The CDR3 DNA sequence: TGTGCCAGCAGTCAGTACACTGAAGCTTTCTTT.

The genes are TRBV10-2 and TRBJ2-5, with no clear D. Germline V lookup: CDR1 WSHSY, CDR2 SAAADI. CDR3 length: 14 amino acids. The V end was cut by 0 bases, the J end by 4 bases, with 9 bases between. The CDR3 DNA is TGCGCCAGCAGTGAGTCCGAACTGCCAGAGACCCAGTACTTC. Encoded protein: CASSESELPETQYF.

This chain links TRBV3-1 with TRBJ2-1; 15 bases fit TRBD2. Trimming at V came to 0 bases and at J to 7 bases, leaving 7 bases not matched to a gene. The CDR3 length is 18 residues. The germline gives CDR1 LGHDT, CDR2 YNNKEL (reference sequence). The CDR3 region has the DNA TGTGCCAGCAGCCAAGAATTGACCGGGACTAGCGGGAGGAATGAGCAGTTCTTC. Translation: CASSQELTGTSGRNEQFF.

This sequence joins TRBV29-1 and TRBJ1-1; D unresolved. CDR1 is SQVTM and CDR2 is ANQGSEA in the germline V gene. The CDR3 is made up of 10 amino acids. V was trimmed by 7 bases and J by 1 base, leaving 4 bases between them. The CDR3 spells CSARNTEAFF. The CDR3 DNA reads as TGCAGCGCCCGGAACACTGAAGCTTTCTTT.

This clonotype was seen a few times. The J gene is TRBJ1-4, the V gene TRBV12-3 or TRBV12-4; TRBD1 matches 7 bases. The CDR3 has 14 amino acids. With V trimmed by 6 bases and J by 4 bases, 5 bases remained unmatched. DNA for the CDR3: TGTGCCAGCAGCCGCAGGGGGGGTAATGAAAAACTGTTTTTT. The encoded protein is CASSRRGGNEKLFF.

This clonotype showed up just a few times. The chain couples TRBV3-1 to TRBJ1-5, with D hard to call. The CDR3 runs 16 residues. Looked up from germline, CDR1 is LGHDT and CDR2 is YNNKEL (reference sequence). Trimming removed 1 base from V and 1 base from J, with 11 bases in between. The CDR3 nucleotides read TGTGCCAGCAGCCAAGGGCTCAGCACCAGCAATCAGCCCCAGCATTTT. This gives the protein CASSQGLSTSNQPQHF.

The chain recombines TRBV20-1 with TRBJ2-3, with D perhaps TRBD2 (7 bases). Trimming pared 6 bases from V and 3 bases from J, leaving 13 bases between. Germline values: CDR1 DFQATT, CDR2 SNEGSKA (reference sequence). CDR3 size: 13 residues. The CDR3 coding sequence is TGCAGTGCCCTAAGGGGGGGTACAGATACGCAGTATTTT. Translating it yields CSALRGGTDTQYF.

This clonotype turned up a few times. The V and J genes are TRBV3-1 and TRBJ2-6; 11 bases agree with TRBD2. The ends lost 4 bases at V and 0 bases at J; junction bases unmatched: 5. The CDR3 is made up of 18 amino acids. The germline gives CDR1 LGHDT, CDR2 YNNKEL (reference sequence). DNA for the CDR3: TGTGCCAGCAGCCGTGGGACTAGCGGTCTCTCTGGGGCCAACGTCCTGACTTTC. This encodes CASSRGTSGLSGANVLTF.

V usage is TRBV7-2 and J usage is TRBJ1-4, with TRBD1 identical over 8 bases. Looked up from germline, CDR1 is SGHTA and CDR2 is FQGNSA. CDR3 size: 15 residues. The V gene end was trimmed by 1 base and the J gene end by 6 bases; junction bases not matched to a gene: 4. The CDR3: CASSLDRGLDEKLFF. The CDR3, as DNA: TGTGCCAGCAGCTTAGACAGGGGGTTGGATGAAAAACTGTTTTTT.

This clonotype has just a few counts. The chain is built from TRBV12-5 and TRBJ1-1; D is possibly TRBD1 (5 bases). The CDR3 runs 15 residues. The V and J ends lost 2 bases and 8 bases respectively, with 18 bases between them. The germline V gene has CDR1 LGHNT and CDR2 FRNRAP. CDR3 residues: CASGLFPRDRGEAFF. For the CDR3, the DNA is TGTGCTAGTGGTTTGTTTCCCCGGGACCGGGGGGAAGCTTTCTTT.

V is TRBV6-1 and J is TRBJ2-7; D is perhaps TRBD1 or TRBD2 (5 bases each). CDR3 length equals 18 residues. V was pared by 6 bases and J by 0 bases, with 24 bases between. Germline V CDR1 and CDR2: MNHNS, SASEGT. CDR3 loop: CASRAWDPGSYSSYEQYF. As DNA, the CDR3 is TGTGCCAGCAGGGCCTGGGACCCGGGTTCCTATAGCTCCTACGAGCAGTACTTC.

The chain employs TRBV7-2 and TRBJ2-2; TRBD2 aligns across 9 bases. V lost 6 bases and J lost 4; bases outside the gene matches: 6. This CDR3 contains 15 residues. The germline CDR1 and CDR2 sequences are SGHTA and FQGNSA. The CDR3 sequence: CASSPGTSFTGELFF. In nucleotides, the CDR3 is TGTGCCAGCAGTCCCGGGACTAGCTTCACCGGGGAGCTGTTTTTT. Complete variable domain (other parts from reference TRBV7-2 and TRBJ2-2): GAGVSQSPSNKVTEKGKDVELRCDPISGHTALYWYRQSLGQGLEFLIYFQGNSAPDKSGLPSDRFSAERTGGSVSTLTIQRTQQEDSAVYLCASSPGTSFTGELFFGEGSRLTVL.

The rearrangement uses TRBV2 and TRBJ2-4; no clear D gene. V was trimmed by 5 bases and J by 14 bases, leaving 16 bases between them. From germline, CDR1 is SNHLY and CDR2 FYNNEI. CDR3 length: 12 amino acids. The CDR3 DNA reads as TGTGCCAGCAGTCCACCCGGACGTCTCGAGTACTTC. Protein: CASSPPGRLEYF.

The J gene is TRBJ2-1, the V gene TRBV7-9; no firm D call. The germline gives CDR1 SEHNR, CDR2 FQNEAQ (reference sequence). The CDR3 covers 13 residues. The V and J ends lost 4 bases and 7 bases respectively, with 11 bases between them. The CDR3 loop reads CASSSLQYNEQFF. The CDR3 DNA sequence: TGTGCCAGCAGCTCGCTACAATATAATGAGCAGTTCTTC.

A few counts support this clonotype. The rearrangement uses TRBV29-1 and TRBJ2-3, with D unresolved. CDR1 and CDR2 from the germline V gene are SQVTM and ANQGSEA. This CDR3 spans 13 amino acids. Trimming removed 4 bases at V and 2 bases at J, with 10 bases between. The CDR3 protein is CSVVGRNTDTQYF. CDR3 sequence (DNA): TGCAGCGTTGTTGGCCGGAACACAGATACGCAGTATTTT.